This T cell receptor beta chain was identified in a study of T cells in Graves' hyperthyroidism and ophthalmopathy. Template material for amplifying TCR beta CDR3 regions consisted of RNA transcripts. The TCR CDR3 first-round RT-PCR relied on the HTBI primer set. Via MiXCR, TCRdb re-called the multiplex PCR reads, giving one row per CDR3 protein. The sample yields 390,000 or so distinct CDR3 sequences, over 12% seen once. There are a few counts of this clonotype. The CDR3 is 15 amino acids. The ends lost 0 bases at V and 10 bases at J; junction bases unmatched: 7. Germline loops: CDR1 DFQATT, CDR2 SNEGSKA (reference sequence).

Specimen: blood. This chain links TRBV20-1 with TRBJ1-6; 9 bases fit TRBD1. The sequence derives from a man aged 18 to 29 with Graves' ophthalmopathy. In nucleotides, the CDR3 is TGCAGTGCTAGAGACCTTGACAGGGGGTCCTCACCCCTCCACTTT. This translates into CSARDLDRGSSPLHF.